Listed here is a single T cell receptor (beta chain). Antigen unknown. One base away lies a much larger clone, so this may be a sequencing read error. Samples came from axillary lymph nodes draining the breast cancer. CDR3 length: 15 residues. V trimming: 4 bases; J trimming: 8 bases; junction bases outside the gene matches: 9. TCRdb re-derived calls from the multiplex PCR reads in MiXCR, one entry per CDR3 protein. The sample includes around 140,000 distinct CDR3 sequences, around 22% of them seen just once. The data were obtained in a study of breast tumors, draining lymph nodes, adjacent tissues. Study-wide results and limits: Tumor repertoires ranked between lymph nodes and nontumor tissue in diversity, with V and J gene preferences. Luminal-like breast cancer showed significantly greater tumor-nontumor repertoire similarity than basal-like breast cancer did.

This clonotype was sampled from a female donor with breast cancer. Some clones in this sample may be carry-over from other donors' samples. The specimen was axillary lymph node tissue. The chain uses TRBV12-3 or TRBV12-4 and TRBJ2-1, with 9 bases fitting TRBD1. The CDR3 spells CASSSRDRARDEQFF. CDR3 coding DNA: TGTGCCAGCAGTTCCCGGGACAGGGCTCGTGATGAGCAGTTCTTC.